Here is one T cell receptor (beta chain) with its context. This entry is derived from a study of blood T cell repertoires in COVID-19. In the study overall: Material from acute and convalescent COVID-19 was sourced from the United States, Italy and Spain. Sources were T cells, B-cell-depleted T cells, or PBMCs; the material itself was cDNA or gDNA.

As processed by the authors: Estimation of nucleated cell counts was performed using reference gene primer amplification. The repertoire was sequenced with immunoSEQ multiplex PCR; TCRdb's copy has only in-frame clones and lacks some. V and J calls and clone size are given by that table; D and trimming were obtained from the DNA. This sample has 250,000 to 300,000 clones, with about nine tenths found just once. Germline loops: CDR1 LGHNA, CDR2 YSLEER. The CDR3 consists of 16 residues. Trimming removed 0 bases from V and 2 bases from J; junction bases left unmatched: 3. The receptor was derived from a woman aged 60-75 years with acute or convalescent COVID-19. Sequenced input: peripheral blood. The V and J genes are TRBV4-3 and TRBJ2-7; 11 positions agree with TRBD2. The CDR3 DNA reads TGCGCCAGCAGCCAAGATGTAGCGGGGGGGGCCTACGAGCAGTACTTC. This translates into CASSQDVAGGAYEQYF.